This T cell receptor (beta chain) was retrieved from a study of blood T cell repertoires in COVID-19 (TCRdb year 2020). For the study in its entirety: The collaborator samples originated in the United States, Italy and Spain and spanned the acute and convalescent phases of COVID-19. The material from the prospective study consisted of cDNA or gDNA derived from T cells, B-cell-depleted T cells, or PBMCs. Deeply sampled blood TCRbeta repertoires from subjects exposed to, actively infected with, or recovered from COVID-19 were included in the dataset. The repertoires were released in a freely available public database intended as a resource for research on the immune response to SARS-CoV-2. Samples were obtained from the ongoing ImmuneRACE study (first 160 participants) and from 950 to 1,500 subjects provided by 6 global collaborators. Sample metadata almost always included a de-identified subject ID, COVID-19 status, age in years and sex. Where available, HLA class I and class II types were taken from metadata supplied by the sample provider and were not determined by assay-based typing. What the research found in general, with its limitations: The quantity of clinical and demographic metadata differed by source and by participant and was supplied without curation.

Each collaborating institution followed its own protocols to collect whole blood in K2EDTA tubes. For TCRbeta analysis, collaborators shipped samples as frozen whole blood, isolated PBMCs, or DNA extracted from either of those sample types. Points on this clone: The antigen it recognizes is unknown. Within one base of it there is no much larger clone, and no base qualities were kept.

The germline V gene supplies CDR1 SGHAT and CDR2 FQNNGV. V was cut back by 3 bases and J by 3 bases, leaving a gap of 5 bases between them. The CDR3 goes from the cysteine to the phenylalanine over 12 residues. Solely the CDR3 DNA is kept, with 36 bases framed from the first base. The immunoSEQ Assay, a bias-controlled multiplex PCR, was used to amplify TCRbeta CDR3 regions from genomic DNA. The original methods were these. The number of nucleated cells in each sample was estimated by amplification of reference gene primers within the assay. Sequence reads were collapsed and filtered to measure the absolute abundance of every unique TCRbeta CDR3 rearrangement. For each sample, productive Simpson clonality was calculated by taking the square root of Simpson's diversity index across productive rearrangements. TCRdb holds this immuneACCESS table with in-frame rearrangements only. Some clones are missing; in checked studies, unresolved V genes explain under half, and the rest has no known cause. The V and J calls and clone size were taken over from that table, and D and trimming were inferred from the DNA. The sample table contains some 33,000 clones; only one count was recorded for around 85% of them. The biggest ten clones account for roughly 7% of the sample.

Recombination joined TRBV11-2 with TRBJ1-2, and perhaps TRBD1 as D gene, on 5 matching bases. The sample was peripheral blood. The clonotype was recovered from a human donor in a cohort sampled during active COVID-19. The DNA reads TGTGCCAGCAGCTTCAGGGACTATGGCTACACCTTC. Its product reads: CASSFRDYGYTF.